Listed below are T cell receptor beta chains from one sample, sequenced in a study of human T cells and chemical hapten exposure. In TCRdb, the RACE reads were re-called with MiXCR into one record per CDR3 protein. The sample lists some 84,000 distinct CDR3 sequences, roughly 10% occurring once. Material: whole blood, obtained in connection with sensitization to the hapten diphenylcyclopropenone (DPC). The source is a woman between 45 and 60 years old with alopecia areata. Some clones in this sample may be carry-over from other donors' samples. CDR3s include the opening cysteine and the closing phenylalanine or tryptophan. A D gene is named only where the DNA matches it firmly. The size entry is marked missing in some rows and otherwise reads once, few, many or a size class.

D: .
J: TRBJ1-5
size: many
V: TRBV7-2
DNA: TGTGCCAGCAGGCCAGGTACCTCGAATCAGCCCCAGCATTTT
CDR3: CASRPGTSNQPQHF

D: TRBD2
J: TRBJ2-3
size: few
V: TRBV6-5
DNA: TGTGCCGGCATTGGGACTAGCGGGAGCGCACTACTTTATACGCAGTATTTT
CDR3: CAGIGTSGSALLYTQYF

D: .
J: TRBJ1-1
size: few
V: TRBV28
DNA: TGTGCCAGCAGTTTATGGGTGGGAGCGGCTGAAGCTTTCTTT
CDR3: CASSLWVGAAEAFF

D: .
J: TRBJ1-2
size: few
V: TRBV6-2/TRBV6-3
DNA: TGTGCCAGCAGTTACCCACAAGGGTATGGCTACACCTTC
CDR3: CASSYPQGYGYTF

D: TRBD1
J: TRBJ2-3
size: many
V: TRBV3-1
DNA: TGTGCCAGCAGCCAGAGGACAGGGGGCGCAGATACGCAGTATTTT
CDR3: CASSQRTGGADTQYF

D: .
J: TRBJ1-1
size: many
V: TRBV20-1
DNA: TGCAGTGCTAGAGATCCTCAGGGGAAAAGAGCTTTCTTT
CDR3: CSARDPQGKRAFF

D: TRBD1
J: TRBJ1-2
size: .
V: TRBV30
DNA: TGTGCCCGCGGACAGGGGCAAAGCTATGGCTACACCTTC
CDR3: CARGQGQSYGYTF

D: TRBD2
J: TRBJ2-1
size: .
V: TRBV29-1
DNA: TGCAGCTTGACTAGCGGTATATACAATGAGCAGTTCTTC
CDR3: CSLTSGIYNEQFF

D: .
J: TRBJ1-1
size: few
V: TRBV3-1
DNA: TGTGCCAGCAGGAACTTAGGGGGCACTGAAGCTTTCTTT
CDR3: CASRNLGGTEAFF

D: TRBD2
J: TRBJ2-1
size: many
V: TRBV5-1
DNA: TGCGCCAGTAGGAGGACTAGCGGGAGAAATGAGCAGTTCTTC
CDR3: CASRRTSGRNEQFF

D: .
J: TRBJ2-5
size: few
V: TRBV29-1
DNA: TGCAGCGTGGGGGGCGCGGTCCAAGAGACCCAGTACTTC
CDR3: CSVGGAVQETQYF

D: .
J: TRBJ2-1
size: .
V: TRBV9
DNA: TGTGCCAGCAGCGTAGCTCCAAAAGCTATGGATGAGCAGTTCTTC
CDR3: CASSVAPKAMDEQFF

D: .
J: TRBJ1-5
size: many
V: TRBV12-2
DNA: TGTGCAAGTCGCTTAGCTGTAGGCCGAATTGATCAGCCCCAGCATTTT
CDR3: CASRLAVGRIDQPQHF

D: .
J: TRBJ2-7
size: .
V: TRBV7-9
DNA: TGTGCCAGCAGCTTAGATGTCAGGGCCTACGAGCAGTACTTC
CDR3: CASSLDVRAYEQYF

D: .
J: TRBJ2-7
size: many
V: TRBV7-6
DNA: TGTGCCAGCAGCTTAGACCCTGGCTACGAGCAGTACTTC
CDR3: CASSLDPGYEQYF

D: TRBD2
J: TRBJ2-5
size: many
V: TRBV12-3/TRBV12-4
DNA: TGTGCCAGCAGTCCCCGGACTAGCGGGGAAGAGACCCAGTACTTC
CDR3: CASSPRTSGEETQYF

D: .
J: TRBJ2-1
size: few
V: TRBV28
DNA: TGTGCCAGCAGTGGGGGTCGGGGCGGATATGAGCAGTTCTTC
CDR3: CASSGGRGGYEQFF

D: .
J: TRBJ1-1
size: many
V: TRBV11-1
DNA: TGTGCCAGCAGCCCCAACCCATATGAAGCTTTCTTT
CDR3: CASSPNPYEAFF

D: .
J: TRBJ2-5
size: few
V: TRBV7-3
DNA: TGTGCCAGCAGCTACGGAGGTCCTCAAGAGACCCAGTACTTC
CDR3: CASSYGGPQETQYF

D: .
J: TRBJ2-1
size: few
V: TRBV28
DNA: TGTGCCAGCACCCCCCGCGAGCCTGCTGGGCGGGTTAGCTCCTACAATGAGCAGTTCTTC
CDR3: CASTPREPAGRVSSYNEQFF

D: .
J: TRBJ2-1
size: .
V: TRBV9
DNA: TGTGCCAGCAGCGTAGGTCCCCGGTTGGGTCTGAGCTCCTACAATGAGCAGTTCTTC
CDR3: CASSVGPRLGLSSYNEQFF

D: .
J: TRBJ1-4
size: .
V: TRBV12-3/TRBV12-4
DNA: TGTGCCAGCAGTTTAGGCGGATGGAATGAAAAACTGTTTTTT
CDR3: CASSLGGWNEKLFF

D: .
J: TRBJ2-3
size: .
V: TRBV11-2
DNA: TGTGCCAGCAGCTTAGCCCAAGAGGGACTTAGCACAGATACGCAGTATTTT
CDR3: CASSLAQEGLSTDTQYF

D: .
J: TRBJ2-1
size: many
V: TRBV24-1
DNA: TGTGCCACCAGCCGGGATGGCCCCGGCAATGAGCAGTTCTTC
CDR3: CATSRDGPGNEQFF

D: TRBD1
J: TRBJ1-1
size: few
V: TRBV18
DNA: TGTGCCAGCTCAGCTGGACAGGGGCAAACTGAAGCTTTCTTT
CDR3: CASSAGQGQTEAFF

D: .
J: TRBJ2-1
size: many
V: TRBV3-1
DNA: TGTGCCAGCAGCCGTACTAGTTACAATGAGCAGTTCTTC
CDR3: CASSRTSYNEQFF